A selection of T cell receptor beta chains follows, all from one sample in a study of OX40 agonist ivuxolimab in advanced cancers. Measured with immunoSEQ multiplex PCR; TCRdb has only the in-frame clones, and not every one. The profile covers tens of thousands of clones, with just over 90% appearing a single time and less than 2.5% taken by the ten largest. Sample: CD4+ or CD8+ T cells sorted from blood, taken in a trial of the OX40 agonist ivuxolimab. All receptors come from an adult with an advanced solid tumor such as melanoma, head and neck, liver or kidney cancer. CDR3s include the opening cysteine and the closing phenylalanine or tryptophan. Each record gives: J gene, V gene, clone size, D gene, CDR3 DNA, CDR3 protein. D genes are given only for firm matches. Rows may omit the clone size; those that give it use once, few, many or a size class.

TRBJ2-1,TRBV28,NA,NA,TGTGCCAGCCGTGGGGGGGCCGATGAGCAGTTCTTC,CASRGGADEQFF
TRBJ1-6,TRBV11-2,NA,TRBD1,TGTGCCAGCAGCTCTGGGGGGACAGGGTCGGCTTCGTCACCCCTCCACTTT,CASSSGGTGSASSPLHF
TRBJ1-1,TRBV28,NA,NA,TGTGCCAGCAGTTTAATGTTGCAGGGAGTAGGGCACACTGAAGCTTTCTTT,CASSLMLQGVGHTEAFF
TRBJ2-7,TRBV4-2,NA,TRBD1,TGTGCCAGCAGCCGGACAGGCCGTAGGTCCTCCTACGAGCAGTACTTC,CASSRTGRRSSYEQYF
TRBJ1-2,TRBV28,NA,NA,TGTGCCAGCAGTTTGGGCGGGGATATCTATGGCTACACCTTC,CASSLGGDIYGYTF
TRBJ1-1,TRBV6-6,few,NA,TGTGCCAGCAGTACCGCCCTGAACACTGAAGCTTTCTTT,CASSTALNTEAFF
TRBJ2-5,TRBV2,NA,NA,TGTGCCAGCCAAGAAGAGGTGGGAGAGACCCAGTACTTC,CASQEEVGETQYF
TRBJ2-5,TRBV7-2,NA,TRBD2,TGTGCCAGCAGCTTAGAGGCGGGAGAGGAGACCCAGTACTTC,CASSLEAGEETQYF
TRBJ2-7,TRBV19,NA,TRBD2,TGTGCCAGTACCCCCACGGGAGGGTACGAGCAGTACTTC,CASTPTGGYEQYF
TRBJ2-2,TRBV29-1,NA,NA,TGCAGCGCATCCGGCTTCGACACCGGGGAGCTGTTTTTT,CSASGFDTGELFF
TRBJ2-1,TRBV6-5,few,TRBD1,TGTGCCAGCAGTAAACCGGGACAGGGGCACAATGAGCAGTTCTTC,CASSKPGQGHNEQFF
TRBJ2-5,TRBV7-2,NA,NA,TGTGCCAGCAGCCCCAGGGTTTTGGAGACCCAGTACTTC,CASSPRVLETQYF
TRBJ2-3,TRBV2,NA,TRBD1,TGTGCCATCAACGGACAGGGGACAGATACGCAGTATTTT,CAINGQGTDTQYF
TRBJ1-3,TRBV5-6,NA,NA,TGTGCCAGCATGGGGTGGGTTTCTGGAAACACCATATATTTT,CASMGWVSGNTIYF
TRBJ2-3,TRBV11-3,few,NA,TGTGCCAGCAGCGATGACGGTCCAGCAGATACGCAGTATTTT,CASSDDGPADTQYF
TRBJ2-5,TRBV9,NA,TRBD2,TGTGCCAGCAGCGTAGGGGAGAGCGGGGGTGGGGGACAAGAGACCCAGTACTTC,CASSVGESGGGGQETQYF
TRBJ1-1,TRBV28,NA,NA,TGTGCCAGCAGTTCTCAGGGCGGGGACACTGAAGCTTTCTTT,CASSSQGGDTEAFF
TRBJ2-1,TRBV11-3,NA,NA,TGTGCCAGCAGCTTAGACGGTGAGTACAATGAGCAGTTCTTC,CASSLDGEYNEQFF
TRBJ1-2,TRBV4-1,NA,NA,TGCGCCAGCAGCCAAGATTCCTTGGGATTCTATGGCTACACCTTC,CASSQDSLGFYGYTF
TRBJ1-3,TRBV6-6,NA,NA,TGTGCCAGCCAATATGGACCCCCTGGAAACACCATATATTTT,CASQYGPPGNTIYF
TRBJ2-7,TRBV27,NA,NA,TGTGCCAGCAGCTTTGCAGGGCCGCGCTACGAGCAGTACTTC,CASSFAGPRYEQYF
TRBJ1-1,TRBV11-2,NA,NA,TGTGCCAGCAGCTTAAGGGGGACGACAGAAAGTGAAGCTTTCTTT,CASSLRGTTESEAFF
TRBJ2-1,TRBV5-4,NA,NA,TGTGCCAGCAGCTTGGGTCAGGGGAGCAATGAGCAGTTCTTC,CASSLGQGSNEQFF
TRBJ2-1,TRBV4-1,NA,TRBD2,TGCGCCAGCAGCCAAGCCGGGGGGGCCCCCAATGAGCAGTTCTTC,CASSQAGGAPNEQFF
TRBJ1-2,TRBV27,NA,NA,TGTGCCAGCAGTTTATCGGGGCAGGGTTATGGCTACACCTTC,CASSLSGQGYGYTF
TRBJ2-3,TRBV6-5,NA,NA,TGTGCCAGCGGTTCTAGCTTAGATACGCAGTATTTT,CASGSSLDTQYF
TRBJ1-4,TRBV5-1,NA,NA,TGCGCCAGCAGCTTGGACTCCCAGGCTAATGAAAAACTGTTTTTT,CASSLDSQANEKLFF
TRBJ2-2,TRBV19,NA,NA,TGTGCCAGTAGTAACGCGCAAATCAACACCGGGGAGCTGTTTTTT,CASSNAQINTGELFF
TRBJ2-4,TRBV30,NA,TRBD2,TGTGCCTGGAGTCTCGGGAGGGCCAAAAACATTCAGTACTTC,CAWSLGRAKNIQYF
TRBJ2-1,TRBV19,once,NA,TGTGCCAGTAGTATAGGCAATCAGGGGTATGAGCAGTTCTTC,CASSIGNQGYEQFF
TRBJ2-7,TRBV19,NA,NA,TGTGCCAGTAGTAACGTCGACAGTACCTACGAGCAGTACTTC,CASSNVDSTYEQYF
TRBJ1-2,TRBV28,NA,NA,TGTGCCAGCAGCCTACAGGGCCGAGTGTATGGCTACACCTTC,CASSLQGRVYGYTF
TRBJ1-1,TRBV28,NA,NA,TGTGCCAGCAGACCTGGGACCGATTATAACACTGAAGCTTTCTTT,CASRPGTDYNTEAFF
TRBJ1-1,TRBV7-2,NA,NA,TGTGCCAGCAGCTTAGGGGCCCCCTGGGCTGAAGCTTTCTTT,CASSLGAPWAEAFF
TRBJ2-7,TRBV6-5,NA,NA,TGTGCCAGCAGTTACTCCTCCGACAGGGTTGGAGGGGAGCAGTACTTC,CASSYSSDRVGGEQYF
TRBJ1-2,TRBV5-5,NA,TRBD1,TGTGCCAGCAGCCCTGACAGGGATGGCTACACCTTC,CASSPDRDGYTF
TRBJ1-5,TRBV7-6,NA,TRBD1,TGTGCCAGCAGCGCTACAGGGGGCGCGAGCAATCAGCCCCAGCATTTT,CASSATGGASNQPQHF
TRBJ2-1,TRBV5-1,NA,NA,TGCGCCAGCAGCTTAATACGGCAGACTTACAATGAGCAGTTCTTC,CASSLIRQTYNEQFF
TRBJ1-2,TRBV2,NA,NA,TGTGCCAGCAGTGGGCTGCAACAGGCTGGATTTGGCTACACCTTC,CASSGLQQAGFGYTF
TRBJ1-5,TRBV19,NA,NA,TGTGCCAGTAGTATAGTTGGGCGAACAAATCAGCCCCAGCATTTT,CASSIVGRTNQPQHF
TRBJ2-5,TRBV15,NA,NA,TGTGCCACCAGCAGAGATCCGGGGTACCAAGAGACCCAGTACTTC,CATSRDPGYQETQYF
TRBJ1-4,TRBV29-1,once,TRBD1,TGCAGCGCCCTAGGGACAGGGAATGAAAAACTGTTTTTT,CSALGTGNEKLFF
TRBJ1-1,TRBV13,NA,NA,TGTGCCAGCAGCCGCGGGACGGTGAGGTCCCAGGAGGGTGCTTTCTTT,CASSRGTVRSQEGAFF